This entry is about one T cell receptor beta chain. Together with a sample-barcoded 5' primer, a J-beta primer mix was included in a second PCR lasting about 6 to 12 cycles. Every molecule of cDNA carried a tag from a template-switch adaptor with 12 random nucleotides. TCRdb passed the 5' RACE reads through MiXCR, listing each CDR3 protein once. In the table there are just over 1 million distinct CDR3 sequences, around 43% of which are singletons. Donors gave ten milliliters of peripheral blood apiece. These data belong to a study of blood T cells in healthy people across ages. The germline gives CDR1 MNHEY, CDR2 SMNVEV (reference sequence). The CDR3 has 13 residues.

The chain carries TRBV27 and TRBJ2-4; D is uncertain. Gene TRBJ2-7 matches the end of the DNA better, so the J call may be wrong. Sequenced: blood. This TCR came from a woman aged 55-69 years in good health. The CDR3 region is CASSQLVRYEQYF. The DNA for the CDR3 is TGTGCCAGCAGCCAACTCGTGCGCTACGAGCAGTACTTC.